Reported below is one TCR beta chain. Its recognized antigen is unknown. Qualities for individual bases were not recorded, and no much larger clone is one base off. These data are taken from a study of T cell responses to AZD1222 COVID-19 vaccine (dated by TCRdb to the early 2020s). Regarding the research as a whole: AZD1222 recipients whose second dose came at about 4 weeks and those whose second dose came at about 12 weeks were combined into one group, since spike-specific TCR depth and breadth did not differ between the two schedules. A total of approximately 240 trial participants underwent TCR sequencing, of whom 207 received two doses of AZD1222 and some 25 received two doses of the MenACWY control vaccine. Trial participants were enrolled by age into 18-55, 56-69 and 70-plus year subgroups, with around 140, 26 and 57 TCR-sequenced participants respectively. What the authors observed across the whole study: Conclusions about previously exposed vaccinees were limited because only a handful of AZD1222 recipients were SARS-CoV-2 seropositive at baseline. Participants were mostly white British and included more females than males, and it was suggested by the authors that clonal diversity may have been underestimated. Spike-specific TCR breadth and depth rose significantly after two AZD1222 doses compared with day 0 and with MenACWY recipients. Because no day 14 peak-response samples were available, repertoires were characterized only after the peak T cell response. Nearly half of unique spike-specific TCRs reportedly recognized epitopes outside regions mutated in the B.1.351 and B.1.1.7 variants. Vaccine-associated CD4 TCRs spanned the whole spike protein, with dominant responses in regions 160-218 and 743-854. In the small 56-69-year group, the increase in depth fell short of significance, most likely because of low power.

The sample's time point label is to be understood as: baseline before first vaccination. The vaccinee samples were drawn from two UK trials, COV001 and COV002, one of which was a single-blind randomized controlled phase 2/3 trial testing AZD1222 (ChAdOx1 nCoV-19) in healthy adults. For TCRbeta chain sequencing, PBMC samples were collected from trial participants at day 0 and at day 28 after the second dose. The CDR3 spans 13 residues, from the cysteine through the phenylalanine. Just CDR3 DNA is preserved here, 39 bases in frame from base 1. Trimming removed 5 bases from V and 7 bases from J, leaving 14 bases between the germline ends. CDR1 and CDR2 (LGHNT, FRNRAP) derive from the germline V gene. The CDR3 regions of human TCRbeta chains were analyzed by immunosequencing. Per the original workflow: Repertoire TCRs were checked for matches against a reference library of SARS-CoV-2-specific TCRs that had been generated using the MIRA antigen-specificity platform. Breadth was defined as the fraction of unique TCRs that were SARS-CoV-2-associated. Depth was defined as the fraction of total T cells that were SARS-CoV-2-associated. Using the MIRA data, each spike-specific TCR was assigned both to the spike region to which the TCR was reactive and to a CD4 or CD8 class. Log10-transformed breadth and depth values were compared by one-way ANOVA with Sidak's multiple comparisons tests. The table was pulled from immuneACCESS by TCRdb, which kept in-frame rearrangements only. Such tables lose some clones; where checked, under half of the loss comes from unresolved V genes, and the rest has no known cause. The D gene and trimming were derived from the DNA, and the V and J assignments and clone size from that table. This sample gives about 120,000 clones in total; approximately 87% of them show up just once. The biggest ten clones account for about 3.7% of the sample.

The sample in question was peripheral blood, obtained on day 0 of AZD1222 vaccination. The clonotype originates from an adult in good health. This chain is built from TRBV12-5 and TRBJ1-1; the D region possibly corresponds to TRBD1 (5 bases align). The CDR3 in this case is CASGVGRGIEAFF. The DNA is as follows: TGTGCTAGTGGTGTCGGAAGGGGAATTGAAGCTTTCTTT.